The 16 T cell receptor beta chains reported below all come from one sample, sequenced in a study of cytomegalovirus exposure and HLA in healthy donors. A multiplex PCR was run with 60 Vbeta primers and 13 Jbeta primers. Assay: immunoSEQ multiplex PCR; the TCRdb copy retains only in-frame clones and omits some. The sample records around 170,000 clones, 70% to 80% being singletons. Specimen: PBMCs. These receptors were obtained from a man aged 55 to 70 in good health and CMV-seronegative.

This chain uses TRBV9 with TRBJ2-1; TRBD2 matches 9 bases. V lost 4 bases, J lost 2 bases, and 7 bases stayed unmatched. The CDR3 length is 16 residues. Germline lookup yields CDR1 SGDLS and CDR2 YYNGEE. The CDR3 region is CASSLTSGTTYNEQFF. CDR3 nucleotide sequence: TGTGCCAGCAGCCTGACTAGCGGCACAACCTACAATGAGCAGTTCTTC.

The rearrangement links TRBV5-6 to TRBJ2-3; 12 positions agree with TRBD2. Per the germline V gene, CDR1 is SGHDT and CDR2 is YYEEEE. The CDR3 spans 16 residues. J lost 0 bases, V lost 4 bases, and 3 bases had no gene match. The CDR3 loop is CASSKTSGGSTDTQYF. DNA for the CDR3: TGTGCCAGCAGCAAGACTAGCGGGGGAAGCACAGATACGCAGTATTTT.

The V gene is TRBV11-2, the J gene TRBJ1-2; a weak D match, TRBD1 (5 bases). The germline V gene encodes CDR1 SGHAT and CDR2 FQNNGV. V gave up 5 bases and J gave up 4 bases, with 14 bases separating them. The CDR3 consists of 14 residues. The CDR3 DNA reads TGTGCCAGCAGCACCGGGGGGGTACCCTATGGCTACACCTTC. Its translation is CASSTGGVPYGYTF.

The chain uses TRBV5-6 and TRBJ1-2, with D possibly matching TRBD1 (6 bases). V lost 2 bases, J lost 7 bases, and 9 bases lay in between. Germline-derived CDR1 and CDR2 are SGHDT and YYEEEE. The CDR3 length is 12 residues. The CDR3 is CASSLQGSGYTF. As DNA, the CDR3 is TGTGCCAGCAGCTTACAGGGCTCTGGCTACACCTTC. Full variable domain (missing parts from reference TRBV5-6 and TRBJ1-2): DAGVTQSPTHLIKTRGQQVTLRCSPKSGHDTVSWYQQALGQGPQFIFQYYEEEERQRGNFPDRFSGHQFPNYSSELNVNALLLGDSALYLCASSLQGSGYTFGSGTRLTVV.

In this sample, this clone turned up once. The V and J genes are TRBV9 and TRBJ1-2; 8 bases are shared with TRBD1. V shed 0 bases, J shed 4 bases, and the junction held 8 bases outside the gene matches. The CDR3 sequence is 16 residues long. CDR1 is SGDLS, CDR2 YYNGEE, per germline. CDR3 DNA sequence: TGTGCCAGCAGCGTAGTGGACAGGGTACCTCTCTATGGCTACACCTTC. This encodes CASSVVDRVPLYGYTF.

This clone was picked up a small number of times. J is TRBJ2-2 and V is TRBV4-2, with unresolved D. The CDR3 contains 16 residues. Trimming shortened V by 0 bases and J by 5 bases, and 13 bases separated the two germline ends. Germline V gene data show CDR1 as LGHNA and CDR2 as YNFKEQ. CDR3 sequence: CASSQDPRLQTGELFF. The DNA of the CDR3 is TGTGCCAGCAGCCAAGATCCGAGGCTGCAAACCGGGGAGCTGTTTTTT.

Points on this clone: Germline is not matched at one junction end, which may reflect a read error. The J gene is TRBJ2-7, the V gene TRBV2; D may be TRBD1 (6 bases). The CDR3 length is 14 residues. Germline V lookup: CDR1 SNHLY, CDR2 FYNNEI. The DNA for the CDR3 is TGTGCCAGCACCCCCCAGGGGCCCTCCCACGAGCAGTACTTC. Protein: CASTPQGPSHEQYF.

The V and J genes are TRBV29-1 and TRBJ1-5, with TRBD1 identical over 8 bases. CDR3 length equals 15 residues. CDR1 is SQVTM and CDR2 is ANQGSEA in the germline V gene. V shed 6 bases, J shed 6 bases, and the junction held 13 bases outside the gene matches. CDR3: CSVGDGRGQGQPQHF. CDR3 DNA sequence: TGCAGCGTCGGGGATGGCAGGGGGCAGGGTCAGCCCCAGCATTTT. Complete variable domain (other parts from reference TRBV29-1 and TRBJ1-5): SAVISQKPSRDICQRGTSLTIQCQVDSQVTMMFWYRQQPGQSLTLIATANQGSEATYESGFVIDKFPISRPNLTFSTLTVSNMSPEDSSIYLCSVGDGRGQGQPQHFGDGTRLSIL.

V usage is TRBV9 and J usage is TRBJ1-5; 9 bases map to TRBD1. CDR3 length: 15 amino acids. From germline, CDR1 is SGDLS and CDR2 YYNGEE. J was trimmed by 1 base and V by 4 bases; bases with no gene match: 3. Written as DNA, the CDR3 is TGTGCCAGCAGCCGGACAGGGGCCAGCAATCAGCCCCAGCATTTT. It is translated as CASSRTGASNQPQHF.

The J gene is TRBJ2-7, the V gene TRBV7-2; 8 bases are shared with TRBD2. Germline CDR1 SGHTA, CDR2 FQGNSA. The CDR3 loop spans 16 amino acids. Trimming removed 1 base from V and 6 bases from J; junction bases left unmatched: 11. This CDR3 is CASSLGRVQAGVEQYF. The CDR3 bases are TGTGCCAGCAGCTTAGGTCGGGTGCAAGCGGGAGTCGAGCAGTACTTC.

As to this clone: At one of its ends the junction is not consistent with the germline gene, which may arise from a read error. V is TRBV19 and J is TRBJ2-7, with D possibly TRBD1 on 5 matching bases. CDR3 length equals 13 residues. Germline V gene data show CDR1 as LNHDA and CDR2 as SQIVND (reference sequence). CDR3 nucleotides: TGTGCCGGTAGTATGTTAAGGGGTGACGAGCAGTACTTC. This translates into CAGSMLRGDEQYF.

This clone was detected only a few times. The chain couples TRBV6-4 to TRBJ2-1; 11 bases are shared with TRBD2. Germline assignment: CDR1 MRHNA and CDR2 SNTAGT. Trimming cost V 5 bases and J 9 bases; bases outside gene matches: 12. The CDR3 length is 16 residues. CDR3 nucleotides: TGTGCCAGCAGTCCCGTTGGGCTAGCGGGAGGAACTGAGCAGTTCTTC. The encoded protein is CASSPVGLAGGTEQFF.

The chain is built from TRBV5-8 and TRBJ2-7; the match to TRBD2 covers 9 bases. Germline assignment: CDR1 SGHTS and CDR2 YDEGEE. Losses at the gene ends were 2 bases for V and 1 base for J; bases not matched to a gene: 10. This CDR3 is built from 17 residues. The CDR3 is CASSFPAGGQGSYEQYF. The CDR3 coding sequence is TGTGCCAGCAGCTTTCCAGCGGGGGGCCAAGGATCCTACGAGCAGTACTTC.

This clone came up a few times. This chain uses TRBV4-3 with TRBJ2-2; 14 nucleotides line up with TRBD2. Germline V gives CDR1 LGHNA, CDR2 YSLEER. The CDR3 loop spans 21 amino acids. After removal of 0 bases from V and 2 bases from J, the junction contained 11 bases not matched to a gene. CDR3 sequence: CASSQDSIGLAGGPNTGELFF. CDR3 coding DNA: TGCGCCAGCAGCCAAGATTCGATCGGACTAGCGGGAGGCCCAAACACCGGGGAGCTGTTTTTT.

This clone has just one count. V is TRBV5-5 and J is TRBJ1-1; D gene ambiguous. V lost 4 bases to trimming and J lost 1 base, with 8 bases between them. The CDR3 has 13 residues. CDR1 SGHKS and CDR2 YYEKEE come from the germline V gene (reference sequence). The CDR3 protein is CASSVTQNTEAFF. The CDR3 DNA sequence: TGTGCCAGCAGCGTTACACAGAACACTGAAGCTTTCTTT.

Here the CDR3 DNA reads TGTGCCAGCAGAGCACAGGGGGGATTTGGAGGCTACACCTTC. It codes for CASRAQGGFGGYTF. The chain links TRBV25-1 to TRBJ1-2; 8 nucleotides agree with TRBD1. Germline CDR1 is MGHDK and CDR2 is SYGVNS. J was trimmed by 8 bases and V by 6 bases; bases with no gene match: 11. This CDR3 has 14 residues.